These T cell receptor beta chains were read from a single sample in a study of blood T cell repertoires in COVID-19. Clones were read by immunoSEQ multiplex PCR, and TCRdb kept only the in-frame ones, dropping some. The table lists 200,000 or so clones, roughly 90% of them singletons, with around 0.84% in the top ten. Material for sequencing was peripheral blood. Receptors were obtained from a man between 60 and 75 years old with COVID-19, enrolled during active disease. Both conserved end residues are part of each CDR3. The order of the fields is clone size, J gene, V gene, D gene, CDR3 protein, CDR3 DNA. D genes are given only for firm matches. Not every row has a clone size; where given, it reads once, few, many or a size class.

clone size: .
J gene: TRBJ1-5
V gene: TRBV7-2
D gene: TRBD1
CDR3 protein: CASSLAFGTGERDF
CDR3 DNA: TGTGCCAGCAGCTTAGCATTCGGGACAGGGGAACGGGATTTT

clone size: .
J gene: TRBJ1-2
V gene: TRBV7-6
D gene: TRBD1
CDR3 protein: CASSPHPDRGYGYTF
CDR3 DNA: TGTGCCAGCAGTCCGCACCCGGACAGGGGCTATGGCTACACCTTC

clone size: .
J gene: TRBJ1-2
V gene: TRBV19
D gene: .
CDR3 protein: CASSSRSPEEGYTF
CDR3 DNA: TGTGCCAGTAGTTCCCGGAGTCCCGAGGAGGGCTACACCTTC

clone size: .
J gene: TRBJ1-5
V gene: TRBV20-1
D gene: TRBD1
CDR3 protein: CSASLGTGNQPQHF
CDR3 DNA: TGCAGTGCTAGTTTAGGGACAGGTAATCAGCCCCAGCATTTT

clone size: .
J gene: TRBJ2-1
V gene: TRBV5-1
D gene: TRBD2
CDR3 protein: CASSFTSGAGGEQFF
CDR3 DNA: TGCGCCAGCAGCTTCACTAGCGGGGCTGGGGGTGAGCAGTTCTTC

clone size: .
J gene: TRBJ1-5
V gene: TRBV2
D gene: TRBD1
CDR3 protein: CASTSRGQPQHF
CDR3 DNA: TGTGCCAGCACTTCCAGGGGGCAGCCCCAGCATTTT

clone size: .
J gene: TRBJ1-2
V gene: TRBV7-9
D gene: TRBD1
CDR3 protein: CASRPGAGGPPDTF
CDR3 DNA: TGTGCCAGCAGGCCGGGAGCAGGGGGCCCTCCCGACACCTTC

clone size: .
J gene: TRBJ1-6
V gene: TRBV3-1/TRBV3-2
D gene: TRBD1
CDR3 protein: CASSHRDRVTPLHF
CDR3 DNA: TGTGCCAGCAGCCATCGGGACAGGGTGACACCCCTCCACTTT

clone size: .
J gene: TRBJ1-1
V gene: TRBV2
D gene: TRBD1
CDR3 protein: CASSEAAGQGLNTEAFF
CDR3 DNA: TGTGCCAGCAGTGAAGCCGCGGGACAGGGGTTGAACACTGAAGCTTTCTTT

clone size: .
J gene: TRBJ2-6
V gene: TRBV3-1/TRBV3-2
D gene: TRBD1
CDR3 protein: CASSRDSSSGANVLTF
CDR3 DNA: TGTGCCAGCAGCCGGGACAGTAGCTCTGGGGCCAACGTCCTGACTTTC

clone size: .
J gene: TRBJ2-3
V gene: TRBV10-3
D gene: TRBD2
CDR3 protein: CAISAGLADTDTQYF
CDR3 DNA: TGTGCCATCAGTGCGGGACTAGCGGACACAGATACGCAGTATTTT

clone size: .
J gene: TRBJ1-6
V gene: TRBV7-2
D gene: .
CDR3 protein: CASRSGGGSSYNSPLHF
CDR3 DNA: TGTGCCAGCAGATCCGGGGGAGGGAGCTCCTATAATTCACCCCTCCACTTT

clone size: .
J gene: TRBJ2-2
V gene: TRBV18
D gene: .
CDR3 protein: CASSQDQTGELFF
CDR3 DNA: TGTGCCAGCTCCCAGGATCAAACCGGGGAGCTGTTTTTT

clone size: .
J gene: TRBJ2-1
V gene: TRBV24-1
D gene: .
CDR3 protein: CATSDRVGSRNEQFF
CDR3 DNA: TGTGCCACCAGTGATCGCGTTGGGTCTAGAAATGAGCAGTTCTTC

clone size: .
J gene: TRBJ2-1
V gene: TRBV4-2
D gene: TRBD1
CDR3 protein: CASSQDAGGRAYNEQFF
CDR3 DNA: TGTGCCAGCAGCCAAGATGCAGGGGGCCGGGCCTACAATGAGCAGTTCTTC

clone size: few
J gene: TRBJ2-3
V gene: TRBV5-1
D gene: .
CDR3 protein: CASSSTAGTPSTDTQYF
CDR3 DNA: TGCGCCAGCAGCTCTACCGCCGGGACACCTAGCACAGATACGCAGTATTTT

clone size: .
J gene: TRBJ2-2
V gene: TRBV2
D gene: TRBD1
CDR3 protein: CASTRQGPGELFF
CDR3 DNA: TGTGCCAGCACCCGACAGGGCCCCGGGGAGCTGTTTTTT

clone size: few
J gene: TRBJ1-1
V gene: TRBV11-2
D gene: .
CDR3 protein: CASSLTRVMNTEAFF
CDR3 DNA: TGTGCCAGCAGCCTAACCAGGGTTATGAACACTGAAGCTTTCTTT

clone size: .
J gene: TRBJ2-2
V gene: TRBV11-3
D gene: .
CDR3 protein: CASSQITGELFF
CDR3 DNA: TGTGCCAGCAGCCAAATCACCGGGGAGCTGTTTTTT

clone size: .
J gene: TRBJ1-2
V gene: TRBV2
D gene: .
CDR3 protein: CASSTTRENYGYTF
CDR3 DNA: TGTGCCAGCAGCACCACCCGGGAGAACTATGGCTACACCTTC

clone size: .
J gene: TRBJ2-1
V gene: TRBV14
D gene: .
CDR3 protein: CASSPSGTLNNEQFF
CDR3 DNA: TGTGCCAGCAGCCCCTCCGGGACACTTAACAATGAGCAGTTCTTC

clone size: .
J gene: TRBJ1-4
V gene: TRBV2
D gene: TRBD1
CDR3 protein: CASSTRGRFEKLFF
CDR3 DNA: TGTGCCAGCAGTACCAGGGGGCGCTTTGAAAAACTGTTTTTT

clone size: .
J gene: TRBJ2-1
V gene: TRBV14
D gene: TRBD1
CDR3 protein: CASSHPGQVNEQFF
CDR3 DNA: TGTGCCAGCAGCCACCCGGGACAGGTCAATGAGCAGTTCTTC

clone size: once
J gene: TRBJ2-1
V gene: TRBV7-3
D gene: .
CDR3 protein: CASSRGPYNEQFF
CDR3 DNA: TGTGCCAGCAGCCGCGGGCCGTACAATGAGCAGTTCTTC

clone size: .
J gene: TRBJ2-1
V gene: TRBV6-5
D gene: .
CDR3 protein: CASGPLVNEQFF
CDR3 DNA: TGTGCCAGCGGCCCGCTGGTCAATGAGCAGTTCTTC

clone size: .
J gene: TRBJ1-3
V gene: TRBV30
D gene: .
CDR3 protein: CAWSATANSGNTIYF
CDR3 DNA: TGTGCCTGGAGTGCGACAGCGAACTCTGGAAACACCATATATTTT

clone size: .
J gene: TRBJ1-5
V gene: TRBV28
D gene: .
CDR3 protein: CASSLAQPQHF
CDR3 DNA: TGTGCCAGCAGCTTGGCTCAGCCCCAGCATTTT

clone size: .
J gene: TRBJ1-3
V gene: TRBV15
D gene: TRBD1
CDR3 protein: CATSGQGVGNTIYF
CDR3 DNA: TGTGCCACCAGCGGTCAGGGGGTAGGAAACACCATATATTTT

clone size: .
J gene: TRBJ1-2
V gene: TRBV4-1
D gene: TRBD1
CDR3 protein: CASSQGISRTGSSQFGYTF
CDR3 DNA: TGCGCCAGCAGCCAAGGGATAAGCAGGACAGGGTCTTCTCAGTTCGGCTACACCTTC

clone size: .
J gene: TRBJ2-1
V gene: TRBV7-9
D gene: TRBD1
CDR3 protein: CASSSGDRLNNEQFF
CDR3 DNA: TGTGCCAGCAGCTCCGGGGACAGACTAAACAATGAGCAGTTCTTC

clone size: .
J gene: TRBJ2-7
V gene: TRBV7-6
D gene: .
CDR3 protein: CASSLAGVGTYEQYF
CDR3 DNA: TGTGCCAGCAGCTTAGCTGGAGTTGGAACCTACGAGCAGTACTTC

clone size: .
J gene: TRBJ2-3
V gene: TRBV7-3
D gene: .
CDR3 protein: CASSPSAGVGGTDTQYF
CDR3 DNA: TGTGCCAGCAGCCCAAGCGCGGGCGTCGGTGGCACAGATACGCAGTATTTT

clone size: .
J gene: TRBJ1-2
V gene: TRBV6-1
D gene: TRBD1
CDR3 protein: CASSEGGTGVLPRGYTF
CDR3 DNA: TGTGCCAGCAGTGAAGGAGGGACAGGGGTTCTTCCGCGGGGCTACACCTTC

clone size: .
J gene: TRBJ2-1
V gene: TRBV11-2
D gene: .
CDR3 protein: CASSLVGYNEQFF
CDR3 DNA: TGTGCCAGCAGCTTAGTCGGGTACAATGAGCAGTTCTTC

clone size: .
J gene: TRBJ1-2
V gene: TRBV18
D gene: .
CDR3 protein: CASSPAGPGVNYGYTF
CDR3 DNA: TGTGCCAGCTCACCAGCCGGACCCGGGGTGAACTATGGCTACACCTTC

clone size: .
J gene: TRBJ2-1
V gene: TRBV19
D gene: TRBD1
CDR3 protein: CASSGQPYTISYNEQFF
CDR3 DNA: TGTGCCAGTTCGGGACAGCCTTATACAATCTCCTACAATGAGCAGTTCTTC

clone size: .
J gene: TRBJ2-1
V gene: TRBV5-1
D gene: TRBD2
CDR3 protein: CASQLGGGNEQFF
CDR3 DNA: TGCGCCAGCCAACTGGGGGGGGGCAATGAGCAGTTCTTC

clone size: .
J gene: TRBJ2-3
V gene: TRBV7-8
D gene: .
CDR3 protein: CASSLTESDTQYF
CDR3 DNA: TGTGCCAGCAGCCTGACAGAATCAGATACGCAGTATTTT

clone size: .
J gene: TRBJ2-7
V gene: TRBV19
D gene: TRBD2
CDR3 protein: CASSRSAGSSYEQYF
CDR3 DNA: TGTGCCAGTAGTCGTTCAGCGGGAAGCTCCTACGAGCAGTACTTC